The next 18 T cell receptor beta chains were all read from a single sample in a study of regulatory T cells in long-lasting Graves disease. HTBI primers from iRepertoire and Arm-PCR of CDR3 regions yielded the TCR beta libraries. TCRdb redid the calling of the multiplex PCR reads with MiXCR, one entry per CDR3 protein. The data show about 400,000 distinct CDR3 sequences, around 20% seen once. Stated time point: persistent/refractory GD, antithyroid drugs over 5 years with positive TRAb. Researchers made the TCR library from RNA that was extracted from PBMCs. The source material was peripheral blood mononuclear cells (PBMCs), sampled when the disease was refractory, from a patient treated with antithyroid drugs. These receptors all stem from a female donor with Graves disease.

The CDR3 coding sequence is TGTGCCAGTAGTATAGGGAGCGTGAAAGCTTTCTTT. Its translation is CASSIGSVKAFF. The rearrangement uses TRBV19 and TRBJ1-1; D is uncertain. V gave up 1 base and J gave up 9 bases, with 9 bases separating them. This CDR3 spans 12 amino acids. CDR1 and CDR2 (germline): LNHDA, SQIVND (reference sequence).

This clonotype was detected many times. The CDR3 loop reads CASSDLGGTGELFF. The CDR3 DNA reads as TGTGCCAGCAGTGATTTAGGTGGGACCGGGGAGCTGTTTTTT. The chain recombines TRBV6-1 with TRBJ2-2; D unclear. The CDR3 spans 14 residues. V lost 3 bases to trimming and J lost 5 bases, with 10 bases between them. Germline V CDR1 and CDR2: MNHNS, SASEGT.

J is TRBJ1-6 and V is TRBV6-1, with D unclear. The V and J ends lost 6 bases and 11 bases respectively, with 20 bases between them. Germline V gene lookup returns CDR1 MNHNS and CDR2 SASEGT. The CDR3 loop spans 15 amino acids. In nucleotides, the CDR3 is TGTGCCAGCAGCACCTCCGGGGTGGGAGACGCACCCCTCCACTTT. Its translation is CASSTSGVGDAPLHF.

This clonotype was found a few times. The J gene is TRBJ2-1, the V gene TRBV11-2; TRBD2 matches 8 bases. The CDR3 spans 16 residues. The J segment lost 2 bases and the V segment lost 5 bases, leaving 8 bases of the junction unmatched. The germline V gene has CDR1 SGHAT and CDR2 FQNNGV. CDR3: CASSHLEAGAYNEQFF. The CDR3 DNA reads as TGTGCCAGCAGCCACCTAGAAGCGGGAGCCTACAATGAGCAGTTCTTC.

In this sample, this clonotype turned up many times. The chain links TRBV12-3 or TRBV12-4 to TRBJ1-5; TRBD1 agrees at 7 bases. The CDR3 covers 15 residues. V lost 6 bases and J lost 7; bases outside the gene matches: 12. CDR3 nucleotides: TGTGCCAGCAGCGTAGGGGGCGCCGGTACCCAGCCCCAGCATTTT. Protein product: CASSVGGAGTQPQHF.

The chain joins TRBV3-1 to TRBJ2-7, with D hard to call. The germline gives CDR1 LGHDT, CDR2 YNNKEL (reference sequence). The CDR3 is made up of 14 amino acids. Trimming took 1 base from V and 0 from J, leaving 7 bases between them. The CDR3 nucleotides are TGTGCCAGCAGCCAAGGGGTTTTCTCCTACGAGCAGTACTTC. Encoded protein: CASSQGVFSYEQYF.

A note on this clonotype: A read error may explain this, as a much larger clone is one base away. This chain connects TRBV6-2 or TRBV6-3 to TRBJ2-5; possibly TRBD1 for D (6 bases). The CDR3 is made up of 11 amino acids. CDR1 and CDR2 (germline): MNHEY, SVGEGT. The DNA for the CDR3 is TGTGTCAGCAGGACAGATAAGACCCAGTACTTC. This translates into CVSRTDKTQYF.

This clonotype was seen at least ten times. CDR3 nucleotide sequence: TGTGCCAGCAGCAGGAATCCCGGGACAGGGGTGAGCTACACCTTC. The encoded protein is CASSRNPGTGVSYTF. This chain links TRBV28 with TRBJ1-2; 10 nucleotides align to TRBD1. The CDR3 consists of 15 residues. Germline V CDR1 and CDR2: MDHEN, SYDVKM. J gave up 9 bases and V 6 bases, and 13 bases lay outside the gene matches.

CDR3 residues: CASRIKGLAGVLGYEQYF. The CDR3 coding sequence is TGCGCCAGCAGGATTAAAGGACTAGCGGGAGTTCTCGGCTACGAGCAGTACTTC. The V and J genes are TRBV10-2 and TRBJ2-7; 13 bases line up with TRBD2. Germline CDR1 reads WSHSY; CDR2 reads SAAADI. Trimming removed 6 bases from V and 3 bases from J; junction bases left unmatched: 14. The CDR3 sequence is 18 residues long.

This clonotype was picked up many times. The chain combines TRBV7-2 with TRBJ2-7; TRBD1 aligns across 8 bases. From germline, CDR1 is SGHTA and CDR2 FQGNSA. There are 14 residues in the CDR3. Trimming took 3 bases from V and 1 from J; bases not matched to a gene: 2. The CDR3 nucleotides are TGTGCCAGCAGCTTCCGGGACAGGTCCTACGAGCAGTACTTC. Translating it yields CASSFRDRSYEQYF.

This clonotype appeared a few times. This chain links TRBV4-3 with TRBJ2-7; no clear D. CDR1 is LGHNA and CDR2 is YSLEER in the germline V gene. The CDR3 length is 14 residues. V shed 3 bases and J shed 3 bases, with 12 bases lying between them. CDR3 DNA: TGCGCCAGCAGCCAGGATCCAGGAAACTACGAGCAGTACTTC. Protein: CASSQDPGNYEQYF.

The gene calls are TRBV6-1 and TRBJ2-1; D is perhaps TRBD1 (6 bases). Germline V gives CDR1 MNHNS, CDR2 SASEGT. With 10 bases removed from V and 7 bases from J, the gap between germline ends came to 14 bases. This CDR3 is 12 amino acids long. CDR3 protein: CATRDQGNEQFF. The DNA of the CDR3 is TGTGCCACCCGTGACCAGGGGAATGAGCAGTTCTTC.

There are many counts of this clonotype. The rearrangement links TRBV3-1 to TRBJ1-2, with 7 bases identical to TRBD1. The ends lost 5 bases at V and 1 base at J; junction bases unmatched: 7. The CDR3 runs 15 residues. Germline-derived CDR1 and CDR2 are LGHDT and YNNKEL (reference sequence). CDR3 sequence reads: CASSGGGQLNYGYTF. DNA for the CDR3: TGTGCCAGCAGCGGAGGGGGACAGCTTAACTATGGCTACACCTTC.

The chain carries TRBV20-1 and TRBJ2-2; D is unresolved. V was shortened by 0 bases and J by 4 bases, with 6 bases between the two germline ends. The germline gives CDR1 DFQATT, CDR2 SNEGSKA (reference sequence). CDR3 length: 13 amino acids. In DNA form, the CDR3 reads TGCAGTGCTAGAGATCGTGGCACCGGGGAGCTGTTTTTT. This gives the protein CSARDRGTGELFF.

This rearrangement joins TRBV20-1 to TRBJ2-1, with 11 bases fitting TRBD2. After removal of 0 bases from V and 10 bases from J, the junction contained 8 bases not matched to a gene. This CDR3 is built from 15 residues. Germline V CDR1 and CDR2: DFQATT, SNEGSKA (reference sequence). Here the CDR3 DNA reads TGCAGTGCTAGAGACATTAGCGGGGGGGTTCTAGAGCAGTTCTTC. Translating it yields CSARDISGGVLEQFF.

This clonotype came up a few times. CDR3 region: CASSISGSGANVLTF. CDR3 in DNA: TGTGCCAGTAGTATCTCGGGCTCTGGGGCCAACGTCCTGACTTTC. The V and J genes are TRBV19 and TRBJ2-6; D gene ambiguous. The CDR3 runs 15 residues. Trimming cost V 3 bases and J 0 bases, with 6 bases left between them. Germline assignment: CDR1 LNHDA and CDR2 SQIVND (reference sequence).

The chain uses TRBV5-1 and TRBJ2-5; 7 bases are a match to TRBD1. Germline V gene lookup returns CDR1 SGHRS and CDR2 YFSETQ. The CDR3 has 14 amino acids. Trimming took 4 bases from V and 3 from J; bases not matched to a gene: 6. The CDR3, as DNA: TGCGCCAGCAGCCCAACGGGACAGAAAGAGACCCAGTACTTC. Translating it yields CASSPTGQKETQYF.

As for this clonotype: A single base is all that separates this from a far larger clone, so a read error is likely. The chain is built from TRBV7-2 and TRBJ2-5; 8 nucleotides align to TRBD2. The V gene end was trimmed by 5 bases and the J gene end by 3 bases; junction bases not matched to a gene: 8. Per germline, CDR1 SGHTA and CDR2 FQGNSA. The CDR3 extends over 15 amino acids. Here the CDR3 reads CASSRGPAGEETQYF. The DNA of the CDR3 is TGTGCCAGCAGCCGGGGACCAGCGGGAGAAGAGACCCAGTACTTC.